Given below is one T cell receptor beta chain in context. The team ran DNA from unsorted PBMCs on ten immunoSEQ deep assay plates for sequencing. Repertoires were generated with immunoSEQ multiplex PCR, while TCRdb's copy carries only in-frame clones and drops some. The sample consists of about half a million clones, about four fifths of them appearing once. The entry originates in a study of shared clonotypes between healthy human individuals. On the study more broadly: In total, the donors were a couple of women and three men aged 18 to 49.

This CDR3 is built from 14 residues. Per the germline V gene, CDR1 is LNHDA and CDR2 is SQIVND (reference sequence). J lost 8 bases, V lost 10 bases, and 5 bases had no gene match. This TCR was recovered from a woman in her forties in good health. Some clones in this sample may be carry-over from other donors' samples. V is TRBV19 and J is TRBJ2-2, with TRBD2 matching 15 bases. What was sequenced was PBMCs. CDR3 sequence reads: CATQGLAGGGELFF. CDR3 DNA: TGTGCCACCCAGGGACTAGCGGGAGGAGGGGAGCTGTTTTTT.